The sequence of this TCR beta chain was determined in a study of blood T cell repertoires in COVID-19 (TCRdb year 2020). Turning to the overall study: Samples covering the acute and convalescent phases of COVID-19 were provided by collaborators in the United States, Italy and Spain. The repertoires were made available in a free public database intended to serve as a resource for research on the immune response to SARS-CoV-2. The material from the prospective study consisted of cDNA or gDNA derived from T cells, B-cell-depleted T cells, or PBMCs. The dataset comprised deeply sampled blood TCRbeta repertoires from subjects exposed to, actively infected with, or recovered from COVID-19. The sample metadata nearly always contained a de-identified subject ID, COVID-19 status, age in years and sex. Samples came from the ongoing ImmuneRACE study (first 160 participants) plus 1,254 subjects from 6 global collaborators. Where HLA class I and class II types were available, the types were taken from metadata supplied by the sample provider, not from assay-based typing. Study-level results and caveats: Clinical and demographic metadata were provided uncurated, with the amount varying by source and participant.

TCRbeta CDR3 regions were amplified from genomic DNA by means of the immunoSEQ Assay, a bias-controlled multiplex PCR. Turning to the authors' computational methods: The number of nucleated cells in each sample was estimated by amplification of reference gene primers within the assay. Sequence reads were collapsed and filtered to measure the absolute abundance of every unique TCRbeta CDR3 rearrangement. Productive Simpson clonality was computed per sample as the square root of Simpson's diversity index over productive rearrangements. TCRdb carries this immuneACCESS record with in-frame sequences only. Its versions omit some clonotypes, under half of them owing to an unresolved V gene in the studies checked, with the rest unexplained. V and J calls and clone size are as listed in that table; D and trimming were resolved from the DNA. Here the sample has about 250,000 clones; roughly 80% occur a single time. Jointly, the top ten make up roughly 4.7% of the sample.

Comment on this clone: What antigen it recognizes has not been identified. Within one base of it there is no much larger clone, and no base qualities were kept.

In the germline V gene, CDR1 corresponds to SGHAT and CDR2 to FQNNGV. Trimming takes 7 bases from V and 8 bases from J, and the germline ends sit 12 bases apart. The cysteine opens and the phenylalanine closes a CDR3 of 12 amino acids. CDR3 DNA is the only sequence kept; it has 36 bases, read in frame from the first base. Participants in the prospective study were aged roughly 18 to 95 years, lived in about two dozen United States geographic areas, and enrolled through a virtual design. In the prospective study, participants were assigned to cohorts based on the clinical history participants reported in a screening survey and a study questionnaire. A participant counted as exposed if, within 2 weeks of entering the study, that participant had been in contact with someone who had a PCR-confirmed or clinician-diagnosed COVID-19 case. Mobile phlebotomists in the prospective study collected whole blood, serum and a nasopharyngeal or oropharyngeal swab from every participant. Participants in the prospective study had the option to provide additional blood draws and questionnaires over a 2-month period. Before DNA extraction, prospective study blood samples were shipped either frozen or at room temperature.

The source of this sequence is a man aged 40-50 years who had been exposed to COVID-19. The material sequenced was PBMCs or T cells enriched from blood (not recorded which). The chain employs TRBV11-2 and TRBJ2-4; no D gene can be assigned with confidence. The CDR3 has the sequence CASTPQSDIQYF. In nucleotide form, the sequence is TGTGCCAGCACCCCCCAGAGCGACATTCAGTACTTC.